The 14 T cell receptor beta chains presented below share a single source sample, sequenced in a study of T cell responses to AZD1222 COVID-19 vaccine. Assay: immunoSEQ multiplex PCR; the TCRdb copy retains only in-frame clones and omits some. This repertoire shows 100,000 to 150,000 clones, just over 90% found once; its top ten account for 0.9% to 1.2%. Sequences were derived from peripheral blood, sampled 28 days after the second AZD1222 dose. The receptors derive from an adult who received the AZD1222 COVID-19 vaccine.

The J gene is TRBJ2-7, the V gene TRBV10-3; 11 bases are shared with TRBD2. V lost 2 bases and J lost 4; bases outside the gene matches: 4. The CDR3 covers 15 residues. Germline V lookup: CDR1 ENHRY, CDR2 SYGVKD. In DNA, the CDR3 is TGTGCCATCAGTGAGGGGGGGACTAGCGGATACGAGCAGTACTTC. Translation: CAISEGGTSGYEQYF.

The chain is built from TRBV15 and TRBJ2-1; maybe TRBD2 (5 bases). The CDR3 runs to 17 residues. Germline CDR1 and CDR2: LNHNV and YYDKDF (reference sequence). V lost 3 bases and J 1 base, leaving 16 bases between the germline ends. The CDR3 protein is CATSSRGEYWSYNEQFF. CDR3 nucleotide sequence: TGTGCCACCAGCAGCCGTGGGGAGTACTGGTCCTACAATGAGCAGTTCTTC.

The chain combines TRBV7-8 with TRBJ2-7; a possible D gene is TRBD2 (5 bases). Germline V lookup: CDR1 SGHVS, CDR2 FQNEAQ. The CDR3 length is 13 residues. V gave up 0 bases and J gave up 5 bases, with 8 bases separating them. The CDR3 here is CASSLAGADEQYF. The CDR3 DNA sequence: TGTGCCAGCAGCTTAGCGGGAGCTGACGAGCAGTACTTC.

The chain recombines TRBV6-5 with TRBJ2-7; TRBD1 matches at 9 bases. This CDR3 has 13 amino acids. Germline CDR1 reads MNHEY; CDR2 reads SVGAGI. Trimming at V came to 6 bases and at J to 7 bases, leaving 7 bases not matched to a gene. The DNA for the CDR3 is TGTGCCAGCAGCATGGGACAGGGCAGGGAGCAGTACTTC. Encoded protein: CASSMGQGREQYF.

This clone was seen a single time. This CDR3 reads CASSDWSRVEQPQHF. The CDR3 DNA is TGTGCCAGCAGTGATTGGAGCAGGGTCGAGCAGCCCCAGCATTTT. This sequence joins TRBV6-1 and TRBJ1-5; TRBD1 might be the D (5 bases). Germline lookup yields CDR1 MNHNS and CDR2 SASEGT. The CDR3 is 15 residues long. Trimming left V 3 bases short and J 7 bases short, with 16 bases between.

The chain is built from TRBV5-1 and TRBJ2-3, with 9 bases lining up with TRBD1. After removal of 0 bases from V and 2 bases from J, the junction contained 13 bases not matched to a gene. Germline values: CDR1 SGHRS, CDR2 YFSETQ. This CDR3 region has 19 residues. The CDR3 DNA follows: TGCGCCAGCAGCTTGGCCTGGGTACCGGGACAGGGTCCCACAGATACGCAGTATTTT. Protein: CASSLAWVPGQGPTDTQYF.

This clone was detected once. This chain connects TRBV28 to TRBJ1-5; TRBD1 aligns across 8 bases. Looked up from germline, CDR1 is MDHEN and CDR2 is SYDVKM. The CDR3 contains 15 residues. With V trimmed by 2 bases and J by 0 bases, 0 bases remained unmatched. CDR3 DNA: TGTGCCAGCAGTTTAGACAGGGGTAGCAATCAGCCCCAGCATTTT. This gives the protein CASSLDRGSNQPQHF.

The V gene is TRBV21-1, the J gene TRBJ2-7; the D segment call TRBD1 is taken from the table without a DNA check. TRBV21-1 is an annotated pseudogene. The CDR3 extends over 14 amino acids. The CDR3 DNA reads TGTGCCAGCAGCATGAGGGACAGGGGTTTCGAGCAGTACTTC. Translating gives CASSMRDRGFEQYF.

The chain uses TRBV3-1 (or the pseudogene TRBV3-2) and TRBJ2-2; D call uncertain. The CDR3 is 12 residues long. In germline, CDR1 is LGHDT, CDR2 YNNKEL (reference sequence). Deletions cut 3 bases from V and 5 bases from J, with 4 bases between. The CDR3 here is CASSHFTGELFF. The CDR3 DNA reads TGTGCCAGCAGCCACTTTACCGGGGAGCTGTTTTTT.

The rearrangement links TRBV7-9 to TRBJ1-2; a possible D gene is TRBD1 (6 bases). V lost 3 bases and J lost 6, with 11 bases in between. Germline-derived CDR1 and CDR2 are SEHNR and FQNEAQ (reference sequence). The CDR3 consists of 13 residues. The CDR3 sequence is CASSLAGADGYTF. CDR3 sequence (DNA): TGTGCCAGCAGCTTGGCAGGGGCTGATGGCTACACCTTC. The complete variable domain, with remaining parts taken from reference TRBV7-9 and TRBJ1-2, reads DTGVSQNPRHKITKRGQNVTFRCDPISEHNRLYWYRQTLGQGPEFLTYFQNEAQLEKSRLLSDRFSAERPKGSFSTLEIQRTEQGDSAMYLCASSLAGADGYTFGSGTRLTVV.

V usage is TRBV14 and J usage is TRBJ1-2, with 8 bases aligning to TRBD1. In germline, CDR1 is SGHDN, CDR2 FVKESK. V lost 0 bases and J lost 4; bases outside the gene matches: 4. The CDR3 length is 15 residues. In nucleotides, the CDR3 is TGTGCCAGCAGCCAAGAGGACAGGGTCCTCTATGGCTACACCTTC. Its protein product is CASSQEDRVLYGYTF.

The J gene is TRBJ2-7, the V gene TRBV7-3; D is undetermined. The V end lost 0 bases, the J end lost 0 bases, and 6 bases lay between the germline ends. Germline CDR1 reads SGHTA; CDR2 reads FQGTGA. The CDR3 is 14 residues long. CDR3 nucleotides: TGTGCCAGCAGCTTAACCGCAGACTCCTACGAGCAGTACTTC. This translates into CASSLTADSYEQYF.

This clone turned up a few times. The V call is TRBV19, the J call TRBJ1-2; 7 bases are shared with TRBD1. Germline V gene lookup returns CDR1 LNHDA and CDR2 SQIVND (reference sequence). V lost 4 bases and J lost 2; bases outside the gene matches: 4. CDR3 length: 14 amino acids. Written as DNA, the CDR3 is TGTGCCAGTAGTAGGAGACAGGGAAACTATGGCTACACCTTC. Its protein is CASSRRQGNYGYTF. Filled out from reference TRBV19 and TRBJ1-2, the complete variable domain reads DGGITQSPKYLFRKEGQNVTLSCEQNLNHDAMYWYRQDPGQGLRLIYYSQIVNDFQKGDIAEGYSVSREKKESFPLTVTSAQKNPTAFYLCASSRRQGNYGYTFGSGTRLTVV.

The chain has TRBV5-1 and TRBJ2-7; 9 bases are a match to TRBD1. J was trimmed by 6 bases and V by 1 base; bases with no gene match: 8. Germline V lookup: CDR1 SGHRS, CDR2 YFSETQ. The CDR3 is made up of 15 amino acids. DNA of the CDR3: TGCGCCAGCAGCTTGTTATCGGGACAGGGTTCCGAGCAGTACTTC. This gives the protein CASSLLSGQGSEQYF.